This T cell receptor (beta chain) originates from a study of vaccination effects on CD4 cells after COVID-19. Study context: In culture with 10 IU/ml IL-2 and about 10 ug/ml peptides, PBMC were grown at roughly 2 million per well.

The method was immunoSEQ multiplex PCR; TCRdb's version includes in-frame clones alone and lacks a portion of them. The repertoire holds roughly 41,000 clones, with about 63% as singletons. Details on this clone: Its antigen remains unidentified. This clone may be a read error of a much larger clone one base away.

It was after approximately 11 days of culture that CD4+ T cells were isolated. As their vaccination, participants received two doses of either BNT162b2 or mRNA-1273. The study's findings and limits: Within healthy vaccinees, only 1 of 255 vaccine-induced clones displayed cross-reactivity with common cold coronaviruses.

The TCR originated in a human donor who received a COVID-19 vaccine. Material: CD4+ T cells from PBMCs cultured without peptide, obtained after COVID-19 vaccination.

The CDR3 here is CASSSGQDYGYTF. The CDR3 DNA reads TGTGCCAGCAGCTCGGGACAGGACTATGGCTACACCTTC. The chain carries TRBV6-5 and TRBJ1-2; 8 positions match TRBD1. Germline CDR1 reads MNHEY; CDR2 reads SVGAGI. V shed 6 bases and J 3 bases; nucleotides not matched to a gene: 3. This CDR3 has 13 residues.